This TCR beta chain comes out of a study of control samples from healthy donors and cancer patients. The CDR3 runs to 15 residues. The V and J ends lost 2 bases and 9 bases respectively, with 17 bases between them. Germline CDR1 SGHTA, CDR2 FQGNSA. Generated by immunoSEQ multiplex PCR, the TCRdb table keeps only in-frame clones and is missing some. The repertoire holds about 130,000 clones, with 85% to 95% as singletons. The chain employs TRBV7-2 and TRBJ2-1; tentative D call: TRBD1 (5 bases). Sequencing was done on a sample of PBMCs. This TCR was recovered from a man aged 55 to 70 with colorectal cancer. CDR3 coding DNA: TGTGCCAGCAGCTTAACAGGCTACACATCTGGTGAGCAGTTCTTC. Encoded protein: CASSLTGYTSGEQFF.